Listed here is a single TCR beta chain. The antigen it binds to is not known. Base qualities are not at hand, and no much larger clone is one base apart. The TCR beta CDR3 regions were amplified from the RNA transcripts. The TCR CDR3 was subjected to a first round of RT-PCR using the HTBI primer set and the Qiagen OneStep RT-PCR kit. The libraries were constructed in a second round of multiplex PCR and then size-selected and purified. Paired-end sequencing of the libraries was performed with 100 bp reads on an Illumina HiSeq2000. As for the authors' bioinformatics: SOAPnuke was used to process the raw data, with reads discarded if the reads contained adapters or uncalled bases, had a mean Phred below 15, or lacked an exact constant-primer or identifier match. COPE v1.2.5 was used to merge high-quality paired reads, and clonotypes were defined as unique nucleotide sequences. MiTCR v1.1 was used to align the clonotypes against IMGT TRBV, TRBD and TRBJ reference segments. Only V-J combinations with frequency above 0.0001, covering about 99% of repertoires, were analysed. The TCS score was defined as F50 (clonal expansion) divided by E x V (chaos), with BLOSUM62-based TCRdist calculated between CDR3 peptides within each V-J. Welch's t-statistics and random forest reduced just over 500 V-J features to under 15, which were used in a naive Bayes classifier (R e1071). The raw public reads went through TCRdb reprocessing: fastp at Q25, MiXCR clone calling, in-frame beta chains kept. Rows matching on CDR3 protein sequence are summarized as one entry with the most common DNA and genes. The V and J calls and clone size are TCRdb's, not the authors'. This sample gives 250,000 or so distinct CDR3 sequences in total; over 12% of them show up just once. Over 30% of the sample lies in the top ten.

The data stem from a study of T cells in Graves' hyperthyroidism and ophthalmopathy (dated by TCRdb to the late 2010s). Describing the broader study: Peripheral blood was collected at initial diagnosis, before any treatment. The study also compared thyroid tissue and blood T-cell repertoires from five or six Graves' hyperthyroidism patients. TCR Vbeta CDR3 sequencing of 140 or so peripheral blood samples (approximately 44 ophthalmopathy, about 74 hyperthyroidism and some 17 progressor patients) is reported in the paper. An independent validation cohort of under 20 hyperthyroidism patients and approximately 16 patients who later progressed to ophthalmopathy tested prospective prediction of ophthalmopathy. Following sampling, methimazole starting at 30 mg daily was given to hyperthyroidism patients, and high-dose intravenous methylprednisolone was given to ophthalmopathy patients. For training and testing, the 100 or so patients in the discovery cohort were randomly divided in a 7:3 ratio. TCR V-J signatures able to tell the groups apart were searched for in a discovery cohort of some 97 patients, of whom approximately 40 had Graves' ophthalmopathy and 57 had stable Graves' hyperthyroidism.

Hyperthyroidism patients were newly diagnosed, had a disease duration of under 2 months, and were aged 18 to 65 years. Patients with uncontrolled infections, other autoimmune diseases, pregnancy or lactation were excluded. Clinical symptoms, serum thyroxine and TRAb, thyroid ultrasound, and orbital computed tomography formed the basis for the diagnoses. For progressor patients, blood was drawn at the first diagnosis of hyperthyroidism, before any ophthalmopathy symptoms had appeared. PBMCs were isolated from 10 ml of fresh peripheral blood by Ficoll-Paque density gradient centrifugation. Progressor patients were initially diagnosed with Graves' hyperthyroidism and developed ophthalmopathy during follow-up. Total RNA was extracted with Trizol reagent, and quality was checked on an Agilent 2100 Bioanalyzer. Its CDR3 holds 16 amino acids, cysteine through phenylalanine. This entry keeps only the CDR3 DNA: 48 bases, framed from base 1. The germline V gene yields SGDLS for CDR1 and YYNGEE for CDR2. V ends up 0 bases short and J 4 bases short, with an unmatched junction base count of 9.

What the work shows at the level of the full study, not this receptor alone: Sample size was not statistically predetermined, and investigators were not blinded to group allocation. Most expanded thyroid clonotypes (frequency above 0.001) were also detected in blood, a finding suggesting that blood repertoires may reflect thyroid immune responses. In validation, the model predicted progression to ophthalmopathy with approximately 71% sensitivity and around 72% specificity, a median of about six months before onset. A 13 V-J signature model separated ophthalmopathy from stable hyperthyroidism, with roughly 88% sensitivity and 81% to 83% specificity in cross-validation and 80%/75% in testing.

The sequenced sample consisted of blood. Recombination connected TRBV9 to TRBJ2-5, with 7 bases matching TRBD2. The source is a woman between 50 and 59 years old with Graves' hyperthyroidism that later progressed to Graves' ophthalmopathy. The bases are TGTGCCAGCAGCGTAGTGGCGGGGAGGGCCGTAGAGACCCAGTACTTC. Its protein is CASSVVAGRAVETQYF.